These T cell receptor beta chains were read from a single sample in a study of shared clonotypes between healthy human individuals. Using immunoSEQ multiplex PCR, the repertoire was profiled, and TCRdb retains in-frame clones only, with some absent. The sample yields about 750,000 clones, about 92% seen once. The sample taken for sequencing was naive CD8+ T cells sorted from blood. The receptors were sampled from a man aged 25-45 years in good health. Each CDR3 is given with its conserved first and last residue. A D gene is named only where the DNA matches it firmly. Rows may omit the clone size; those that give it use once, few, many or a size class.

CASNSGGNNNEKLFF TGTGCCAGCAACTCAGGGGGGAATAACAATGAAAAACTGTTTTTT TRBD1 TRBV7-3 - TRBJ1-4
CASLTGSSGANVLTF TGTGCCAGCCTGACAGGCTCCTCTGGGGCCAACGTCCTGACTTTC - TRBV6-1 - TRBJ2-6
CASSGQEKGYTF TGTGCCAGCAGCGGACAGGAGAAGGGCTACACCTTC - TRBV9 - TRBJ1-2
CATRGGSPDTQYF TGTGCCACCAGGGGCGGGAGCCCAGATACGCAGTATTTT - TRBV6-4 - TRBJ2-3
CASSPGGLRINEQFF TGTGCCAGCTCACCGGGAGGACTGAGGATCAATGAGCAGTTCTTC - TRBV18 - TRBJ2-1
CASSTDRHEQFF TGTGCCAGCAGCACCGACAGGCATGAGCAGTTCTTC - TRBV7-9 - TRBJ2-1
CASDATGTNYGYTF TGTGCCAGCGACGCGACAGGGACTAACTATGGCTACACCTTC TRBD1 TRBV7-9 - TRBJ1-2
CASSLEQRQRYNEQFF TGCGCCAGCAGCTTGGAACAGAGACAGAGGTACAATGAGCAGTTCTTC - TRBV5-1 - TRBJ2-1
CASSSFPSAQDTQYF TGTGCCAGCAGCTCCTTTCCTAGCGCTCAGGATACGCAGTATTTT - TRBV11-2 once TRBJ2-3
CASSHSTTASPEQFF TGCGCCAGCAGCCACTCTACGACCGCCTCCCCTGAGCAGTTCTTC - TRBV4-1 - TRBJ2-1
CASSQDVTGRDRRVNYGYTF TGCGCCAGCAGCCAAGATGTGACCGGTAGGGACAGGCGTGTTAACTATGGCTACACCTTC TRBD1 TRBV4-3 - TRBJ1-2
CASSHGLLGVETQYF TGTGCCAGCAGCCACGGCCTTCTTGGGGTAGAGACCCAGTACTTC - TRBV7-9 - TRBJ2-5
CASSVVSSSYEQYF TGTGCCAGCAGCGTAGTTAGTAGCTCCTACGAGCAGTACTTC - TRBV9 - TRBJ2-7
CASREGAFEAFF TGTGCCAGCAGGGAAGGAGCTTTTGAAGCTTTCTTT - TRBV2 once TRBJ1-1
CASRTPGGPGYNEQFF TGTGCCAGCAGAACCCCTGGTGGGCCGGGATACAATGAGCAGTTCTTC - TRBV27 - TRBJ2-1
CASIESNREWSYNEQFF TGTGCCAGCATTGAAAGTAACAGGGAGTGGTCCTACAATGAGCAGTTCTTC - TRBV2 - TRBJ2-1
CASSLSGSRGDEQFF TGTGCCAGCAGCCTGTCGGGCTCGAGGGGGGATGAGCAGTTCTTC - TRBV7-7 - TRBJ2-1
CASGRAGAVETQYF TGTGCCAGCGGGCGAGCGGGAGCGGTGGAGACCCAGTACTTC TRBD2 TRBV6-9 - TRBJ2-5
CASSLRGSAYNEQFF TGTGCCAGCAGTTTACGAGGGAGTGCCTACAATGAGCAGTTCTTC - TRBV27 - TRBJ2-1
CASSVGTKGQGKNTEAFF TGTGCCAGCAGCGTAGGTACGAAGGGACAGGGGAAGAACACTGAAGCTTTCTTT TRBD1 TRBV9 - TRBJ1-1
CASGSGGELFF TGTGCCAGCGGGTCGGGCGGGGAGCTGTTTTTT - TRBV9 - TRBJ2-2
CASSYGVGGNEQFF TGTGCCAGCAGTTACGGTGTAGGGGGCAATGAGCAGTTCTTC - TRBV6-5 - TRBJ2-1
CASSYAQGGNQPQHF TGTGCCAGCAGCTACGCCCAGGGCGGGAATCAGCCCCAGCATTTT - TRBV5-6 - TRBJ1-5
CASSLDPPPPDRGSNQPQHF TGTGCCAGCAGCTTAGATCCCCCACCCCCGGACAGGGGGAGCAATCAGCCCCAGCATTTT TRBD1 TRBV7-6 - TRBJ1-5
CASSLSSGNSNQPQHF TGTGCCAGCAGTTTATCTTCCGGGAATAGCAATCAGCCCCAGCATTTT - TRBV27 - TRBJ1-5
CASSPRTSGIWNEQFF TGTGCCAGCAGCCCCCGGACTAGCGGGATATGGAATGAGCAGTTCTTC TRBD2 TRBV7-2 - TRBJ2-1
CASSVEDGVGVDTQYF TGTGCCAGCAGCGTAGAAGATGGGGTTGGGGTAGATACGCAGTATTTT - TRBV9 - TRBJ2-3
CASRETSGATYEQYF TGTGCCAGCAGAGAAACTAGCGGTGCTACCTACGAGCAGTACTTC TRBD2 TRBV27 - TRBJ2-7
CATTRERGDTYAGQETQYF TGTGCCACCACCCGGGAGCGGGGGGACACCTACGCGGGGCAAGAGACCCAGTACTTC TRBD2 TRBV14 - TRBJ2-5
CASSVVGGRETQYF TGTGCCAGCAGCGTAGTTGGGGGGCGTGAGACCCAGTACTTC - TRBV9 - TRBJ2-5
CASSEVRGGWTEAFF TGTGCCAGCAGTGAAGTCCGTGGGGGGTGGACTGAAGCTTTCTTT - TRBV6-1 once TRBJ1-1
CASSLIGVRRTGELFF TGTGCCAGCAGCTTGATCGGGGTCAGAAGAACCGGGGAGCTGTTTTTT - TRBV7-8 - TRBJ2-2
CASSLVQPSYNEQFF TGTGCCAGCAGCTTAGTACAACCTTCCTACAATGAGCAGTTCTTC - TRBV7-2 - TRBJ2-1
CAKPSCGRVYNEQFF TGTGCCAAGCCGAGTTGCGGGAGGGTCTACAATGAGCAGTTCTTC TRBD2 TRBV28 - TRBJ2-1
CASSEGGTLPFYEQYF TGTGCCAGCAGTGAAGGGGGTACTCTCCCCTTCTACGAGCAGTACTTC - TRBV6-1 - TRBJ2-7
CASSFSGGQINEQFF TGTGCCAGCAGCTTCAGCGGGGGCCAGATCAATGAGCAGTTCTTC TRBD2 TRBV7-3 - TRBJ2-1
CASSPPRGLNTEAFF TGTGCCAGCAGCCCTCCGAGGGGATTGAACACTGAAGCTTTCTTT - TRBV7-2 - TRBJ1-1